This paragraph reports one T cell receptor (beta chain). No antigen is known for it. The source of the sample is a study of cytomegalovirus exposure and HLA in healthy donors. Study observations and caveats: Associated with cytomegalovirus, according to the listing, were approximately 160 TCR beta chains. The classifier reportedly diagnosed cytomegalovirus status with high specificity and sensitivity.

Germline assignment: CDR1 LNHNV and CDR2 YYDKDF (reference sequence). V dropped 6 bases and J dropped 5; count of bases not matched to a gene: 12. CDR3 length: 16 amino acids. Use of 60 Vbeta and 13 Jbeta primers characterized the PCR. Using immunoSEQ multiplex PCR, the repertoire was profiled, and TCRdb retains in-frame clones only, with some absent. Altogether 150,000 to 200,000 clones are present, around 84% being singletons, with the ten largest covering 8.5%. This clonotype was sampled from a male donor in good health and CMV-seropositive. Sequenced sample: PBMCs. The genes are TRBV15 and TRBJ2-1; 8 bases fit TRBD2. The CDR3 nucleotides are TGTGCCACCAGTGGACTAGCCAACAAACTGAACAATGAGCAGTTCTTC. Amino acids: CATSGLANKLNNEQFF.